This T cell receptor beta chain was documented in a study of T cells after yellow fever vaccination. General study points: On re-exposure, the response was weaker but peaked faster, at day 5 versus 15. Reappearance after the booster was observed for most primary-vaccination clones (about 96% CD4, over 70% CD8). Some clonotypes, a small share, were shared between CD4 and CD8 compartments.

Losses at the gene ends were 6 bases for V and 9 bases for J; bases not matched to a gene: 17. CDR1 and CDR2 (germline): MGHRA, YSYEKL. The CDR3 is 16 residues long. A universal primer site and UMIs were added as TCR cDNA was made by 5'RACE template switching. Via MiXCR, TCRdb re-called the 5' RACE reads, giving one row per CDR3 protein. The sample includes 340,000 or so distinct CDR3 sequences, around 12% seen only once; the top ten take around 3%. This clonotype was counted only a few times. Its cognate antigen is unknown. This sequence joins TRBV4-1 and TRBJ2-5, with TRBD1 identical over 9 bases. Sample: CD4+ T cells sorted from PBMCs, taken 15 days after the yellow fever booster vaccination. This clonotype was obtained from a man aged 18-30 years who received the YFV17D yellow fever vaccine. The CDR3 sequence: CASRQGQGLLWDPQYF. As DNA, the CDR3 is TGCGCCAGCAGACAGGGACAGGGACTTCTTTGGGATCCCCAGTACTTC.